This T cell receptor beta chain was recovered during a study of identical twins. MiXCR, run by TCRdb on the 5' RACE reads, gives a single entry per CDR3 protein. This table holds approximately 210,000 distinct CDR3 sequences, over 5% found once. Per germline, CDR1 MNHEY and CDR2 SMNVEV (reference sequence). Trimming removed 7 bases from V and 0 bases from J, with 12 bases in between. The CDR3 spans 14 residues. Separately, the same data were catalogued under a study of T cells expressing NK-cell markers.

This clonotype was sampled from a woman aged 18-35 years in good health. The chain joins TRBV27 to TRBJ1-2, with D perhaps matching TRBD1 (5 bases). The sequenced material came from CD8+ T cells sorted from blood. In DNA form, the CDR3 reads TGTGCCAGCAAGGAGGGGCTGACTAACTATGGCTACACCTTC. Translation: CASKEGLTNYGYTF.